This is a list of T cell receptor beta chains from one sample in a study of memory CD4+ T cells and cytomegalovirus serostatus. Assay used: immunoSEQ multiplex PCR; TCRdb lists only in-frame clones, some missing. The table has about 82,000 clones, approximately 80% seen once; the top ten hold around 0.77%. The sequencing sample was made of memory CD4+ T cells from blood. These receptors all stem from an adult in good health and CMV-seronegative. CDR3s include the opening cysteine and the closing phenylalanine or tryptophan. A D gene is named only where the DNA matches it firmly. Size is stated for part of the rows, as once, few or many counts, or as a class when the clone is expanded.

abundance,j_gene,v_gene,d_gene,CDR3nt,CDR3aa
NA,TRBJ1-2,TRBV6-5,NA,TGTGCCAGCAGTTACTCTTATACTTCTAACTATGGCTACACCTTC,CASSYSYTSNYGYTF
NA,TRBJ2-1,TRBV6-5,TRBD1,TGTGCCAGCACAAGGGACAGGGGAATGGGTGAGCAGTTCTTC,CASTRDRGMGEQFF
NA,TRBJ2-4,TRBV11-2,TRBD1,TGTGCCAGCAGCCGGACAGGGGAAAACATTCAGTACTTC,CASSRTGENIQYF
NA,TRBJ1-2,TRBV6-1,NA,TGTGCCAGCAGTAGCCCCTTTGGCTACACCTTC,CASSSPFGYTF
once,TRBJ1-1,TRBV6-5,NA,TGTGCCAGCAGTTACTCACGGCTGAACACTGAAGCTTTCTTT,CASSYSRLNTEAFF
few,TRBJ1-1,TRBV19,NA,TGTGCCACTATAGATGTAATGGGGCCTGAAGCTTTCTTT,CATIDVMGPEAFF
NA,TRBJ2-5,TRBV6-5,NA,TGTGCCAGCAGCCTTCTGAGGGGCGAGACCCAGTACTTC,CASSLLRGETQYF
NA,TRBJ1-1,TRBV7-2,NA,TGTGCCAGCAGCTTATACCCCACTGAAGCTTTCTTT,CASSLYPTEAFF
NA,TRBJ1-1,TRBV4-1,NA,TGCGCCAGCAGCCAAAACTGGGACACTGAAGCTTTCTTT,CASSQNWDTEAFF
NA,TRBJ1-1,TRBV7-9,NA,TGTGCCAGCAGCCGTCCGAGCACTGAAGCTTTCTTT,CASSRPSTEAFF
NA,TRBJ2-3,TRBV5-5,NA,TGTGCCAGCAGCCTCCTGGTTGCGGATACGCAGTATTTT,CASSLLVADTQYF
NA,TRBJ2-2,TRBV19,NA,TGTGCCAGTAGTATGAGGGCGGGGTCGGAAGGCGGGGAGCTGTTTTTT,CASSMRAGSEGGELFF
NA,TRBJ1-4,TRBV6-5,NA,TGTGCCAGCAGTTCCACCCGGGACGGTGAAAAACTGTTTTTT,CASSSTRDGEKLFF
once,TRBJ1-2,TRBV7-9,NA,TGTGCCAGCAGCTTAGCCGGGCCAGGGGTTATTGGCTACACCTTC,CASSLAGPGVIGYTF
NA,TRBJ2-7,TRBV11-3,NA,TGTGCCAGCAGCTTAGGGACAGCCTCCTACGAGCAGTACTTC,CASSLGTASYEQYF
NA,TRBJ2-3,TRBV30,TRBD2,TGTGCCTGGGCGGGGGGGCAAGATACGCAGTATTTT,CAWAGGQDTQYF
NA,TRBJ2-6,TRBV11-2,NA,TGTGCCAGCAGCTTGGGGGGCTTGGGGTCCGGGGCCAACGTCCTGACTTTC,CASSLGGLGSGANVLTF
NA,TRBJ1-2,TRBV19,NA,TGTGCCAGTAGTATATCATCCGACAACTATGGCTACACCTTC,CASSISSDNYGYTF
NA,TRBJ2-3,TRBV4-2,NA,TGTGCCAGCAGCCAAGAGGCAGGACAGATCCCGGATACGCAGTATTTT,CASSQEAGQIPDTQYF
once,TRBJ2-5,TRBV5-1,TRBD2,TGCGCCAGCAGCCCACGGGACTACCTAGAGACCCAGTACTTC,CASSPRDYLETQYF
NA,TRBJ2-3,TRBV5-1,TRBD1,TGCGCCAGCAGCTTGGCACAGGGGGCGGGTGCAGATACGCAGTATTTT,CASSLAQGAGADTQYF
few,TRBJ2-3,TRBV7-8,NA,TGTGCCAGCAAAAAGAGGGGAATGAGGCCAGATACGCAGTATTTT,CASKKRGMRPDTQYF
NA,TRBJ1-3,TRBV7-8,TRBD1,TGTGCCAGCAGCTTAACAGGGGACAAGACGTTAGACACCATATATTTT,CASSLTGDKTLDTIYF
NA,TRBJ1-1,TRBV2,NA,TGTGCCAGCAGTGGACTCATGAACACTGAAGCTTTCTTT,CASSGLMNTEAFF
once,TRBJ1-2,TRBV11-1,TRBD1,TGTGCCAGCCGGGACAGTAACTATGGCTACACCTTC,CASRDSNYGYTF
NA,TRBJ2-1,TRBV7-9,NA,TGTGCCAGCAGCTTAGTGGGACCTCGAGGGAATGAGCAGTTCTTC,CASSLVGPRGNEQFF
few,TRBJ1-6,TRBV30,NA,TGTGCCTCCGGACTCCGCAATAATTCACCCCTCCACTTT,CASGLRNNSPLHF
NA,TRBJ2-7,TRBV11-2,NA,TGTGCCAGCAGCCCCCGGTACGAGCAGTACTTC,CASSPRYEQYF
NA,TRBJ1-2,TRBV28,NA,TGTGCCAGCAGCATACAGAGTAACTATGGCTACACCTTC,CASSIQSNYGYTF
NA,TRBJ2-7,TRBV10-2,TRBD1,TGCGCCAGCAGTGAACGGGACAGGGCAAACGAGCAGTACTTC,CASSERDRANEQYF
NA,TRBJ1-4,TRBV9,TRBD1,TGTGCCAGCAGCGGATCGGGACAGGCCATTCAGGGTGAAAAACTGTTTTTT,CASSGSGQAIQGEKLFF
NA,TRBJ1-1,TRBV7-9,NA,TGTGCCAGCAGCTTAGGACAGCAGAACACTGAAGCTTTCTTT,CASSLGQQNTEAFF
NA,TRBJ2-7,TRBV6-5,NA,TGTGCCAGCAGTTACTCCTACAGGGAGAAGCAGTACTTC,CASSYSYREKQYF
NA,TRBJ1-3,TRBV19,NA,TGTGCCAGTAGAGCGGTGGGGGGGGCAGGAAACACCATATATTTT,CASRAVGGAGNTIYF
NA,TRBJ2-5,TRBV6-5,NA,TGTGCCAGCAGTTACTCGAAAATTAGCGCGGAGACCCAGTACTTC,CASSYSKISAETQYF
NA,TRBJ2-5,TRBV14,TRBD2,TGTGCCAGCAGCCAAGGACTAGCCGAGACCCAGTACTTC,CASSQGLAETQYF
NA,TRBJ1-5,TRBV19,TRBD1,TGTGCCAGTAGTACCAGGACAGGGGGCATCGGCAATCAGCCCCAGCATTTT,CASSTRTGGIGNQPQHF
once,TRBJ1-3,TRBV30,NA,TGTGCCTGGAGTCCGGGCGGGACTGGAAACACCATATATTTT,CAWSPGGTGNTIYF
few,TRBJ1-1,TRBV30,TRBD1,TGTGCCTGGAGGCCCAGGGGGCTCGACACTGAAGCTTTCTTT,CAWRPRGLDTEAFF